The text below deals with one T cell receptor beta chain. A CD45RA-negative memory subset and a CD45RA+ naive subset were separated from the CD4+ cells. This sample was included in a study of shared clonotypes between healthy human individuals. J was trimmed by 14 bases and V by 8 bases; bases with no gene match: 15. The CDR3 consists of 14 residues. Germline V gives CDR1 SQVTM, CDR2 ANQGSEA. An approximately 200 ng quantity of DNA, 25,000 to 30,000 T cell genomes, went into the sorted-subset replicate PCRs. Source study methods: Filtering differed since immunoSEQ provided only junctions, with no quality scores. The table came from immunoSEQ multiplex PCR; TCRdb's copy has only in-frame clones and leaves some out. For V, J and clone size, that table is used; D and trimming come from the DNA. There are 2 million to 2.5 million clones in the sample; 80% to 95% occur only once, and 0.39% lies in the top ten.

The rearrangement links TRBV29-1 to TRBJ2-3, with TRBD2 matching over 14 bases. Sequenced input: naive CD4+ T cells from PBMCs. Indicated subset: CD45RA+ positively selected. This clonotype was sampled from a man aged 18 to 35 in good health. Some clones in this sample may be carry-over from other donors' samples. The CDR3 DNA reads TGCAGCTCCCCGGGACTAGCGGGGGAGAGGTTCCTGTATTTT. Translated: CSSPGLAGERFLYF.